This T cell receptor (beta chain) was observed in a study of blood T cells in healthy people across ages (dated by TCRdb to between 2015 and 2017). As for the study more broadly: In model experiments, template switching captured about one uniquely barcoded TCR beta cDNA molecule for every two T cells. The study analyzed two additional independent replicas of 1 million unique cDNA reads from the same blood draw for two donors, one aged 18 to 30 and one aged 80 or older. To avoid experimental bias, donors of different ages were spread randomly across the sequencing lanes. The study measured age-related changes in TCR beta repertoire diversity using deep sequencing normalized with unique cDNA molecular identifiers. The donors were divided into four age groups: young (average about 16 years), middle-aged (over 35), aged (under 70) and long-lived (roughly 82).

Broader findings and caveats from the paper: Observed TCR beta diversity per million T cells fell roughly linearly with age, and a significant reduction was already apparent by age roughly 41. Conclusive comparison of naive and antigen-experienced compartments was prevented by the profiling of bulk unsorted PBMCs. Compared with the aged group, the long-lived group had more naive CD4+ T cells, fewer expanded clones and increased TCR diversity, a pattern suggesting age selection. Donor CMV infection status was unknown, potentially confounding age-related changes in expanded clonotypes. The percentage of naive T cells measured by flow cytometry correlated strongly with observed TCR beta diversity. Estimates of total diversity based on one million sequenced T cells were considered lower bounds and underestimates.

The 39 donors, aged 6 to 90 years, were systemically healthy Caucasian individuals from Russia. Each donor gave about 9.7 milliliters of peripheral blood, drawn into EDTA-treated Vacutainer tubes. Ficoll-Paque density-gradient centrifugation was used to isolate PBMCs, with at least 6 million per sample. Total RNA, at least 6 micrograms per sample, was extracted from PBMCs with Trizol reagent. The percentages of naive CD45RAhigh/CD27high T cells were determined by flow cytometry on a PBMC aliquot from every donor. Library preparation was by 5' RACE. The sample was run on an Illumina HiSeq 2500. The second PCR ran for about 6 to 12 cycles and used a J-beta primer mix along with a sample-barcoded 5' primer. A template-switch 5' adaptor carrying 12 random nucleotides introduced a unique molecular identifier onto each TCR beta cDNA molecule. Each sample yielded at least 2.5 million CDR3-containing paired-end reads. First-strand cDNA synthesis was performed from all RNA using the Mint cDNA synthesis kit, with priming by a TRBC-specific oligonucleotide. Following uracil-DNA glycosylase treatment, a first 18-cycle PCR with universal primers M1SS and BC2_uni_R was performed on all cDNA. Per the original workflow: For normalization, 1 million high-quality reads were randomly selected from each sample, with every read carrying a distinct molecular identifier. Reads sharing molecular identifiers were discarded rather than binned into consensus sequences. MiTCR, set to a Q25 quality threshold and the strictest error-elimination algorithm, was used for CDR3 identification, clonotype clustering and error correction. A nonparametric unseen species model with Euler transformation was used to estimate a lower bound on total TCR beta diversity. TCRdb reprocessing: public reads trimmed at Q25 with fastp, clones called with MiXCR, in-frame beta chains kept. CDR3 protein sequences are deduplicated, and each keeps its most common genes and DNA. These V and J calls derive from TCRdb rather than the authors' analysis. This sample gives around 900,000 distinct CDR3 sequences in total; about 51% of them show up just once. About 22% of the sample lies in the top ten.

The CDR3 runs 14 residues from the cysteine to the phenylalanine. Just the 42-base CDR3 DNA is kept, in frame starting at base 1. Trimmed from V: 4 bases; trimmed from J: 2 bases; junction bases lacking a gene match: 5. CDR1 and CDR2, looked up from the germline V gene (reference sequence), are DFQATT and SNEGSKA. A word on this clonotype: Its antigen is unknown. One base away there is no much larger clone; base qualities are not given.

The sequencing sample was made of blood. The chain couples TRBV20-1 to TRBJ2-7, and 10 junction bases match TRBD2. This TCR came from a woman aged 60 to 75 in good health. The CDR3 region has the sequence CSANLAGVTYEQYF. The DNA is TGCAGTGCTAACCTAGCGGGAGTAACCTACGAGCAGTACTTC.